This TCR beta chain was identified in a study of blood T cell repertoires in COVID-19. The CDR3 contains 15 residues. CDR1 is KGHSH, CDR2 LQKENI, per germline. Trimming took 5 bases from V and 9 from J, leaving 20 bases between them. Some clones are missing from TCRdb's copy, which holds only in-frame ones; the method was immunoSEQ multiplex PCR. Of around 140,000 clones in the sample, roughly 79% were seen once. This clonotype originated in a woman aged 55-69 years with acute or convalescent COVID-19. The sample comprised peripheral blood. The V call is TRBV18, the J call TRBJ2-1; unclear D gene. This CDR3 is CASSVFAESIGEQFF. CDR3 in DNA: TGTGCCAGCTCAGTGTTCGCGGAGTCTATTGGTGAGCAGTTCTTC. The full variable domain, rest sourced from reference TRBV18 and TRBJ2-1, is NAGVMQNPRHLVRRRGQEARLRCSPMKGHSHVYWYRQLPEEGLKFMVYLQKENIIDESGMPKERFSAEFPKEGPSILRIQQVVRGDSAAYFCASSVFAESIGEQFFGPGTRLTVL.